These T cell receptor beta chains were read from a single sample in a study of regulatory T cells in long-lasting Graves disease. MiXCR, run by TCRdb on the multiplex PCR reads, gives a single entry per CDR3 protein. The sample holds about 220,000 distinct CDR3 sequences, roughly a fifth seen once. Separately, the same data were catalogued under a study of T cells in Graves' hyperthyroidism and ophthalmopathy.

The sequenced sample was peripheral blood mononuclear cells (PBMCs), obtained at new diagnosis, from a patient treated with antithyroid drugs. These receptors came from a woman in her 30s with Graves disease. Both conserved end residues are trimmed from each CDR3. D genes are given only for firm matches.

length: 13; J: TRBJ1-5; V: TRBV4-1; D: NA; CDR3: ASSLGGRAGEPQH
length: 11; J: TRBJ2-1; V: TRBV25-1; D: NA; CDR3: ASSDRTRGEQF
length: 13; J: TRBJ1-2; V: TRBV18; D: TRBD1; CDR3: ASSPRGQVEAGYT
length: 17; J: TRBJ1-3; V: TRBV2; D: TRBD1; CDR3: ASSRLWPGTGNSGNTIY
length: 12; J: TRBJ1-3; V: TRBV3-1; D: NA; CDR3: ASSRGTVGNTIY
length: 14; J: TRBJ2-5; V: TRBV30; D: NA; CDR3: AWSVGAGPTQETQY
length: 11; J: TRBJ1-1; V: TRBV29-1; D: NA; CDR3: SAREGGGTEAF
length: 13; J: TRBJ2-7; V: TRBV14; D: TRBD2; CDR3: ASSAASGFTYEQY
length: 10; J: TRBJ2-1; V: TRBV29-1; D: NA; CDR3: SVIQGSNEQF
length: 11; J: TRBJ1-2; V: TRBV30; D: TRBD1; CDR3: AWGPGQGVGYT
length: 14; J: TRBJ2-1; V: TRBV28; D: NA; CDR3: ASSSSAGAAYNEQF
length: 10; J: TRBJ1-1; V: TRBV20-1; D: TRBD1; CDR3: SASRRGGSAF
length: 12; J: TRBJ1-6; V: TRBV6-1; D: NA; CDR3: ASSEGIPNSPLH
length: 11; J: TRBJ2-7; V: TRBV20-1; D: NA; CDR3: SAPLGDHYEQY
length: 14; J: TRBJ1-2; V: TRBV6-1; D: TRBD1; CDR3: ASRLGQGVPVGGYT
length: 14; J: TRBJ1-6; V: TRBV14; D: TRBD1; CDR3: ASSQGRDRNNSPLH
length: 16; J: TRBJ2-1; V: TRBV3-1; D: TRBD2; CDR3: ASSQVDGRLAGGAEQF
length: 16; J: TRBJ2-1; V: TRBV12-5; D: TRBD2; CDR3: ASGLVQGGGSSYNEQF
length: 14; J: TRBJ2-1; V: TRBV11-2; D: NA; CDR3: ASSYQWGGPDNEQF
length: 14; J: TRBJ2-1; V: TRBV11-2; D: TRBD2; CDR3: ASSGSGLAGGNEQV
length: 14; J: TRBJ2-3; V: TRBV20-1; D: TRBD2; CDR3: SATGTSGRGGDTQY
length: 14; J: TRBJ2-3; V: TRBV3-1; D: TRBD2; CDR3: ASSPHTGGGTDTQY
length: 13; J: TRBJ1-2; V: TRBV3-1; D: NA; CDR3: ASSQGNGENYGYT
length: 12; J: TRBJ1-5; V: TRBV2; D: NA; CDR3: ASSDGPAGQPQH
length: 11; J: TRBJ1-4; V: TRBV30; D: NA; CDR3: AWSQGSNEKLF
length: 13; J: TRBJ1-4; V: TRBV30; D: TRBD1; CDR3: AWKEGAWGNEKLF
length: 12; J: TRBJ1-5; V: TRBV19; D: NA; CDR3: ASRSTGVNQPQH
length: 10; J: TRBJ1-1; V: TRBV7-9; D: NA; CDR3: ASSFGKTEAF
length: 11; J: TRBJ2-7; V: TRBV20-1; D: NA; CDR3: SATSDNGLEQY
length: 12; J: TRBJ1-1; V: TRBV11-2; D: NA; CDR3: ASSLGGQNTEAF
length: 12; J: TRBJ2-7; V: TRBV20-1; D: NA; CDR3: SARVPDPAYEQY
length: 12; J: TRBJ1-5; V: TRBV2; D: NA; CDR3: ASKEPLRDQPQH